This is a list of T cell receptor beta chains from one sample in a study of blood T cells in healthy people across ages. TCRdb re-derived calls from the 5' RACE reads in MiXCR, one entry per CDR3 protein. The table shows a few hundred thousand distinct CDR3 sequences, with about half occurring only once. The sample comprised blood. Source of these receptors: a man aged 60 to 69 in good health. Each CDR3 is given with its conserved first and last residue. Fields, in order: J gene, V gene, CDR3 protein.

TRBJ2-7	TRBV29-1	CRRGPKGSGPSYEQYF
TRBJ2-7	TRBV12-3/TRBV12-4	CASSPTAGGPYEQYF
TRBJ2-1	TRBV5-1	CATRGVSSYNEQFF
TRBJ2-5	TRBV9	CASSVDQETQYF
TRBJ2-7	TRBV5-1	CASSLGGSKSYEQYF
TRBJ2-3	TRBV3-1	CASSQGPGGPDTQYF
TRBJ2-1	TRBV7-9	CASSFGTGSYNEQFF
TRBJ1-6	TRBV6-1	CASSETGTGVSPLHF
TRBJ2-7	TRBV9	CASSVEAGLGYEQYF
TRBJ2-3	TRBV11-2	CASSSYPGGGSTDTQYF
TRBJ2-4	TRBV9	CASSGGGGFGIQYF